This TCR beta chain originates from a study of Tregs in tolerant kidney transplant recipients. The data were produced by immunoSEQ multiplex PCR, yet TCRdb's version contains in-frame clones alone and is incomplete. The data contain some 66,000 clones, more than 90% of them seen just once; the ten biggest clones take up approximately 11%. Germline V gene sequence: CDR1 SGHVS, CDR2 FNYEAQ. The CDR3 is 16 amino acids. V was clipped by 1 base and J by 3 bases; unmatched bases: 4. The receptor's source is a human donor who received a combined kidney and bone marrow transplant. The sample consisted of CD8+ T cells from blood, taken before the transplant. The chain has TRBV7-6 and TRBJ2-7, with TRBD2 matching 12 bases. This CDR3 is CASSLELAGGGYEQYF. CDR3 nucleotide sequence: TGTGCCAGCAGCTTAGAACTAGCGGGAGGAGGCTACGAGCAGTACTTC. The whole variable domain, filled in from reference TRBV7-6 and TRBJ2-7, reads GAGVSQSPRYKVTKRGQDVALRCDPISGHVSLYWYRQALGQGPEFLTYFNYEAQQDKSGLPNDRFSAERPEGSISTLTIQRTEQRDSAMYRCASSLELAGGGYEQYFGPGTRLTVT.